Below, one T cell receptor beta chain is given with its context. Antigen: not known. The study ran its PCR with 60 Vbeta and 13 Jbeta primers. How the authors handled the data: It was a later analysis that counted around 85 million unique TCR beta chains, of which roughly 11 million were shared. Sequencing used immunoSEQ multiplex PCR; TCRdb keeps in-frame clones, though not all of them. V, J and clone size are taken as reported in that table, and D and trimming were inferred from the DNA itself. The data contain about 200,000 clones, 82% of them singletons. The CDR3 loop spans 15 amino acids. Germline V CDR1 and CDR2: MNHEY, SVGAGI. This record comes from a study of cytomegalovirus exposure and HLA in healthy donors. Study-wide results and limits: Later, an analysis showed that TCR beta chains associated with HLA were more clonally expanded than others that were equally common. One variant, a missense change in DCLRE1C, was linked in a later analysis to TCR beta V- and J-gene trimming.

The genes are TRBV6-5 and TRBJ2-5; weak D call: TRBD2 (6 bases). TRBJ2-7 explains the end of the DNA better; the J call may be wrong. Material for sequencing was PBMCs. This TCR was recovered from a woman aged 35 to 49 in good health and CMV-seronegative. As DNA, the CDR3 is TGTGCCAGCAGTTATGGGCAGGGAGGAACCTACGAGCAGTACTTC. Amino acids: CASSYGQGGTYEQYF.